These 9 T cell receptor beta chains originate from one sample sequenced in a study of blood T cells in healthy people across ages. Using a J-beta primer mix together with a sample-barcoded 5' primer, a second PCR was run for 7 to 11 cycles. TCRdb re-analysed the 5' RACE reads in MiXCR, keeping a single row per CDR3 protein. The data contain about 1.6 million distinct CDR3 sequences, roughly 32% of them singletons. Sequenced input: blood. The receptors here all came from a woman under 40 in good health.

This clonotype was seen many times. The rearrangement joins TRBV27 to TRBJ2-6; possibly TRBD2 for D (5 bases). Trimming took off 6 bases at V and 4 bases at J, with 13 bases between the two ends. Germline V gene lookup returns CDR1 MNHEY and CDR2 SMNVEV (reference sequence). This CDR3 is built from 15 residues. The CDR3: CASSPAVDGANVLTF. CDR3 DNA sequence: TGTGCCAGCAGCCCAGCGGTTGACGGGGCCAACGTCCTGACTTTC.

There are a few counts of this clonotype. The genes are TRBV30 and TRBJ2-5, with a possible D match to TRBD2 (5 bases). CDR3 length equals 15 residues. Deletions cut 6 bases from V and 1 base from J, with 18 bases between. Germline-derived CDR1 and CDR2 are GTSNPN and SVGIG (reference sequence). DNA for the CDR3: TGTGCCTGCGCCACCTTAGCGATTTTCCAAGAGACCCAGTACTTC. It yields the protein CACATLAIFQETQYF.

The chain links TRBV24-1 to TRBJ1-1; D is unclear. CDR1 KGHDR and CDR2 SFDVKD come from the germline V gene. V was shortened by 2 bases and J by 7 bases, with 10 bases between the two germline ends. This CDR3 has 13 residues. The CDR3 nucleotides read TGTGCCACCAGTGATTCGGCCACGAGTGAAGCTTTCTTT. This codes for CATSDSATSEAFF.

Notes on this clonotype: A junction boundary mismatches the germline segment, possibly from a read error. The V gene is TRBV7-8, the J gene TRBJ2-1; D is ambiguous. The germline CDR1 and CDR2 sequences are SGHVS and FQNEAQ. This CDR3 contains 12 residues. The CDR3 protein is CASSLDHNERFF. In DNA form, the CDR3 reads TGTGCCAGCAGCTTAGATCACAATGAGCGGTTCTTC.

This clonotype has more than one count but fewer than ten. This clone may be a read error of a much larger clone one base away. V gene TRBV7-3 combines with J gene TRBJ2-3, with D maybe TRBD1 (5 bases). Germline CDR1 and CDR2: SGHTA and FQGTGA. The CDR3 extends over 14 amino acids. V was pared by 6 bases and J by 0 bases, with 10 bases between. The CDR3 loop reads CASSPRQSTDTQYF. The CDR3 DNA follows: TGTGCCAGCAGTCCCAGACAGAGCACAGATACGCAGTATTTT.

The chain uses TRBV28 and TRBJ1-5; a weak D match, TRBD1 (5 bases). Germline-derived CDR1 and CDR2 are MDHEN and SYDVKM. This CDR3 contains 14 residues. Trimming shortened V by 5 bases and J by 3 bases, and 11 bases separated the two germline ends. CDR3 DNA: TGTGCCAGCAGTCCCGACAGCTACAATCAGCCCCAGCATTTT. Its protein is CASSPDSYNQPQHF. The full variable domain, with the rest looked up from reference TRBV28 and TRBJ1-5, is DVKVTQSSRYLVKRTGEKVFLECVQDMDHENMFWYRQDPGLGLRLIYFSYDVKMKEKGDIPEGYSVSREKKERFSLILESASTNQTSMYLCASSPDSYNQPQHFGDGTRLSIL.

In this sample, this clonotype turned up a few times. The CDR3 DNA reads as TGTGCCGGATGGGGCGCGACTGGGGAGCTGTTTTTT. It codes for CAGWGATGELFF. This chain connects TRBV12-3 or TRBV12-4 to TRBJ2-2; tentative D call: TRBD1 (5 bases). The CDR3 sequence is 12 residues long. The V and J ends lost 11 bases and 8 bases respectively, with 15 bases between them.

In regard to this clonotype: At one of its ends the junction is not consistent with the germline gene, which may arise from a read error. The gene calls are TRBV4-2 and TRBJ2-3, with TRBD1 matching over 7 bases. CDR1 and CDR2 from the germline V gene are LGHNA and YNFKEQ. This CDR3 comprises 15 residues. The CDR3 nucleotides read TGTGCCAGCAGCCAAGGGGGACAGAACACAGGTACGCAGTATTTT. Translation gives CASSQGGQNTGTQYF.

This clonotype has more than one count but fewer than ten. V gene TRBV20-1 combines with J gene TRBJ2-1, with 9 nucleotides matching TRBD2. With V trimmed by 8 bases and J by 9 bases, 14 bases remained unmatched. The CDR3 sequence is 14 residues long. Germline V gene data show CDR1 as DFQATT and CDR2 as SNEGSKA (reference sequence). The CDR3: CSTRRAGGPSEQFF. In DNA, the CDR3 is TGCAGTACCCGAAGGGCGGGGGGGCCGAGTGAGCAGTTCTTC.